This entry concerns a single T cell receptor (beta chain). There is no known antigen for this receptor. No much larger clone is present one base from it, and per-base qualities are unavailable. The data belong to a study of T cell repertoires in cytomegalovirus infection (dated by TCRdb to the late 2010s). Regarding the research as a whole: Because public TCR beta signatures pointed to carriage of CMV infection together with the matching HLA type, the HLA type of each donor mattered for the analysis. Summary of the overall study and its limitations: Cumulative frequency of public TCR beta family members discriminated carriers of CMV infection plus the relevant HLA type in this cohort and an independent approximately 350-donor cohort. The ex vivo response was dominated by HLA-C-restricted CMV-specific TCR beta clonotypes, which also provided the single most frequent clonotype in two of eight donors.

Sequencing used an Illumina HiSeq 1500. Starting from the raw public reads, TCRdb applied fastp trimming at Q25, assembled clones with MiXCR and retained in-frame beta chains. Rows matching on CDR3 protein sequence are summarized as one entry with the most common DNA and genes. The sample profile shows roughly 310,000 distinct CDR3 sequences; about 17% of them were found once. The top ten clonotypes cover about 12% of the sample. Trimmed from V: 4 bases; trimmed from J: 5 bases; junction bases lacking a gene match: 7. The CDR3 has 15 amino acids, counting the end cysteine and phenylalanine. Only the CDR3 DNA is retained, 45 bases long and in frame from the first base. CDR1 SGDLS and CDR2 YYNGEE are derived from the germline V gene.

The chain is encoded by TRBV9 joined to TRBJ2-1, and TRBD1 aligns with 9 junction nucleotides. The receptor was derived from a human donor in good health (CMV status not recorded). Some clones in this sample may be carry-over from other donors' samples. The sequencing input was PBMCs. The encoded CDR3 is CASSPLGQGDNEQFF. The DNA is TGTGCCAGCAGCCCCCTGGGACAGGGCGACAATGAGCAGTTCTTC.